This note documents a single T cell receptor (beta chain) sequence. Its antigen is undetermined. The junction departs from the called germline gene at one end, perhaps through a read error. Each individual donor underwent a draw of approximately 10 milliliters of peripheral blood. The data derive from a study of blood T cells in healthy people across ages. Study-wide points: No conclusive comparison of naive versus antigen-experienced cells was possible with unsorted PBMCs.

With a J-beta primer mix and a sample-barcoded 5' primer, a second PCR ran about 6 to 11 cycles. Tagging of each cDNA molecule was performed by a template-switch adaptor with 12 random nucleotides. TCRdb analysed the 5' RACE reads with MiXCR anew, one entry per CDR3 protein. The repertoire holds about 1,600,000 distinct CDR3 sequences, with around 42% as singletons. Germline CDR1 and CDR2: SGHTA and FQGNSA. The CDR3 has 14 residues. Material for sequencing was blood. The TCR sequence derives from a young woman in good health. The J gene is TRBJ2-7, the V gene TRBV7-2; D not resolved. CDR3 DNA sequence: TGTGCCAGCAGCTTAGGGGCCCCCTCCCACGAGCAGTACTTC. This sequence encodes CASSLGAPSHEQYF.